The 19 T cell receptor beta chains below all came from one sample that was sequenced in a study of PD-1 blockade in classical Hodgkin lymphoma. Some clones are missing from TCRdb's copy, which holds only in-frame ones; the method was immunoSEQ multiplex PCR. The table records about 93,000 clones, 78% of them present only once. The time point was: cycle 4 day 1 (C4D1), after around six weeks of nivolumab. Every one of the patients relapsed after autologous stem cell transplantation (brentuximab vedotin exposure was variable). Specimen: peripheral blood mononuclear cells (PBMCs), collected before the fourth cycle of nivolumab. The receptors were sampled from a human donor with classical Hodgkin lymphoma.

This clone was recorded once. J is TRBJ2-1 and V is TRBV28; D is uncertain. This CDR3 has 13 residues. The V gene lost 2 bases and the J gene lost 10 bases, with 12 bases spanning the gap. The germline V gene encodes CDR1 MDHEN and CDR2 SYDVKM. The CDR3 sequence: CASSLEWSREQFF. The CDR3 DNA sequence: TGTGCCAGCAGTTTAGAGTGGAGCCGGGAGCAGTTCTTC. Based on the CDR3 plus reference TRBV28 and TRBJ2-1, the full variable domain is DVKVTQSSRYLVKRTGEKVFLECVQDMDHENMFWYRQDPGLGLRLIYFSYDVKMKEKGDIPEGYSVSREKKERFSLILESASTNQTSMYLCASSLEWSREQFFGPGTRLTVL.

V gene TRBV18 combines with J gene TRBJ1-4, with D hard to call. From germline, CDR1 is KGHSH and CDR2 LQKENI. V was cut by 6 bases and J by 5 bases, with 4 bases left in between. The CDR3 sequence is 11 residues long. The CDR3 region has the DNA TGTGCCAGCTCCACCAATGAAAAACTGTTTTTT. Amino acids: CASSTNEKLFF.

The chain employs TRBV28 and TRBJ2-3; TRBD2 agrees at 7 bases. J lost 4 bases, V lost 5 bases, and 9 bases had no gene match. The germline V gene has CDR1 MDHEN and CDR2 SYDVKM. The CDR3 spans 15 residues. The CDR3 region is CASSLAGEMADTQYF. The CDR3 nucleotides are TGTGCCAGCAGTCTTGCGGGGGAGATGGCAGATACGCAGTATTTT.

This chain joins TRBV5-4 and TRBJ2-3; D is undetermined. V lost 1 base to trimming and J lost 6 bases, with 6 bases between them. Germline V CDR1 and CDR2: SGHNT, YYREEE (reference sequence). The CDR3 contains 12 residues. The CDR3 nucleotides read TGTGCCAGCAGCTTGAGCCGGGATACGCAGTATTTT. Protein sequence: CASSLSRDTQYF. Complete variable domain (other parts from reference TRBV5-4 and TRBJ2-3): ETGVTQSPTHLIKTRGQQVTLRCSSQSGHNTVSWYQQALGQGPQFIFQYYREEENGRGNFPPRFSGLQFPNYSSELNVNALELDDSALYLCASSLSRDTQYFGPGTRLTVL.

The rearrangement uses TRBV2 and TRBJ1-4; 9 nucleotides agree with TRBD1. Germline V gene sequence: CDR1 SNHLY, CDR2 FYNNEI. Losses at the gene ends were 5 bases for V and 8 bases for J; bases not matched to a gene: 9. The CDR3 covers 15 residues. CDR3: CASSLLTGGGEKLFF. DNA for the CDR3: TGTGCCAGCAGTCTTCTGACAGGGGGAGGAGAAAAACTGTTTTTT.

The chain recombines TRBV18 with TRBJ1-3, with D maybe TRBD1 (5 bases). The CDR3 is made up of 16 amino acids. The V gene lost 5 bases and the J gene lost 8 bases, with 22 bases spanning the gap. CDR1 and CDR2 from the germline V gene are KGHSH and LQKENI. In DNA form, the CDR3 reads TGTGCCAGCTCATCGGGACCCACCACCCTCGGGGACACCATATATTTT. It specifies CASSSGPTTLGDTIYF.

The rearrangement links TRBV29-1 to TRBJ2-1, with 8 positions matching TRBD2. The germline gives CDR1 SQVTM, CDR2 ANQGSEA. The CDR3 length is 16 residues. V shed 3 bases and J 1 base; nucleotides not matched to a gene: 8. The CDR3 loop reads CSVDPSGSGSYNEQFF. The CDR3 DNA reads as TGCAGCGTTGACCCGAGCGGGAGTGGATCCTACAATGAGCAGTTCTTC.

This clone has ten or more counts. The chain uses TRBV6-6 and TRBJ1-1, with 8 bases that match TRBD1. The ends lost 6 bases at V and 11 bases at J; junction bases unmatched: 11. Germline lookup yields CDR1 MNHNY and CDR2 SVGAGI (reference sequence). The CDR3 extends over 13 amino acids. The CDR3 loop is CASSQTGGLGAFF. The CDR3 coding sequence is TGTGCCAGCAGCCAAACAGGGGGTTTAGGGGCTTTCTTT.

This chain's CDR3 is CASSWDRRGELFF. CDR3 sequence (DNA): TGCGCCAGCAGCTGGGACAGGCGGGGGGAGCTGTTTTTT. The V and J genes are TRBV10-1 and TRBJ2-2; 8 nucleotides match TRBD1. Germline V gene sequence: CDR1 WNHNN, CDR2 SYGVQD (reference sequence). Germline trimming cut 6 bases from V and 8 bases from J; bases unmatched to any gene: 5. The CDR3 is 13 residues long.

The CDR3 nucleotides read TGTGCCAGCTCGTATCAGCCCCAGCATTTT. This sequence encodes CASSYQPQHF. The chain joins TRBV6-1 to TRBJ1-5; D gene ambiguous. Trimming took 8 bases from V and 5 from J, leaving 4 bases between them. The germline gives CDR1 MNHNS, CDR2 SASEGT. The CDR3 has 10 residues.

This chain uses TRBV7-9 with TRBJ2-1; D call uncertain. The CDR3 consists of 14 residues. CDR1 is SEHNR, CDR2 FQNEAQ, per germline (reference sequence). Trimming stripped 5 bases from V and 7 bases from J, with 15 bases between. The CDR3 nucleotides read TGTGCCAGCAGCGGGGTGTCGGCGCGGAATGAGCAGTTCTTC. Protein: CASSGVSARNEQFF.

The rearrangement links TRBV6-5 to TRBJ2-4, with TRBD1 as a possible D gene (6 bases). V lost 0 bases and J lost 7, with 10 bases in between. The CDR3 contains 14 residues. CDR1 is MNHEY and CDR2 is SVGAGI in the germline V gene. The CDR3 protein is CASSYSTGHNIQYF. CDR3 bases: TGTGCCAGCAGTTACTCGACGGGACACAACATTCAGTACTTC.

This chain connects TRBV18 to TRBJ1-2; TRBD1 might be the D (5 bases). The germline V and J ends were trimmed by 3 bases and 8 bases, with 16 bases remaining between them. Germline V lookup: CDR1 KGHSH, CDR2 LQKENI. The CDR3 length is 14 residues. The CDR3 coding sequence is TGTGCCAGCTCACCCGACAAGGGGATGAGCGGCTACACCTTC. This sequence encodes CASSPDKGMSGYTF.

The chain joins TRBV4-2 to TRBJ1-6, with TRBD1 matching 8 bases. Germline V gene lookup returns CDR1 LGHNA and CDR2 YNFKEQ. This CDR3 has 14 amino acids. J was trimmed by 8 bases and V by 6 bases; bases with no gene match: 6. Here the CDR3 DNA reads TGTGCCAGCAGTCACAGGGGACAGGATTCACCCCTCCACTTT. This sequence encodes CASSHRGQDSPLHF.

In its sample, this clone was seen a few times. V usage is TRBV28 and J usage is TRBJ2-5; D is possibly TRBD2 (5 bases). CDR1 is MDHEN and CDR2 is SYDVKM in the germline V gene. With 5 bases removed from V and 9 bases from J, the gap between germline ends came to 19 bases. CDR3 length: 14 residues. CDR3: CASSDPGIRTAQYF. CDR3 DNA sequence: TGTGCCAGCAGTGATCCGGGGATAAGAACGGCCCAGTACTTC. Filled out from reference TRBV28 and TRBJ2-5, the complete variable domain reads DVKVTQSSRYLVKRTGEKVFLECVQDMDHENMFWYRQDPGLGLRLIYFSYDVKMKEKGDIPEGYSVSREKKERFSLILESASTNQTSMYLCASSDPGIRTAQYFGPGTRLLVL.

The V call is TRBV28, the J call TRBJ2-1, with 10 bases that match TRBD2. Germline CDR1 MDHEN, CDR2 SYDVKM. The CDR3 length is 18 residues. The junction had 13 bases not matched to a gene; V was cut back by 8 bases and J by 0 bases. CDR3 in DNA: TGTGCCAGCGGGAGGACTAGCGGTTTAACGAGCTCCTACAATGAGCAGTTCTTC. Translated: CASGRTSGLTSSYNEQFF. The full variable domain, in which reference TRBV28 and TRBJ2-1 provide the parts outside the CDR3, is DVKVTQSSRYLVKRTGEKVFLECVQDMDHENMFWYRQDPGLGLRLIYFSYDVKMKEKGDIPEGYSVSREKKERFSLILESASTNQTSMYLCASGRTSGLTSSYNEQFFGPGTRLTVL.

The V and J genes are TRBV11-2 and TRBJ2-7; 11 bases match TRBD1. Per the germline V gene, CDR1 is SGHAT and CDR2 is FQNNGV. This CDR3 is 16 amino acids long. V shed 2 bases and J 4 bases; nucleotides not matched to a gene: 7. CDR3 nucleotide sequence: TGTGCCAGCAGCTTATCATGGACAGGGGGCACTTACGAGCAGTACTTC. Translating it yields CASSLSWTGGTYEQYF.

The rearrangement links TRBV27 to TRBJ1-5, with TRBD1 matching over 10 bases. The germline CDR1 and CDR2 sequences are MNHEY and SMNVEV (reference sequence). V lost 5 bases, J lost 6 bases, and 10 bases stayed unmatched. The CDR3 spans 16 residues. CDR3 sequence (DNA): TGTGCCAGCAGTCCTTTGACAGGGGGCGCCGCTCAGCCCCAGCATTTT. Amino acids: CASSPLTGGAAQPQHF.

The J gene is TRBJ2-1, the V gene TRBV30, with 8 bases matching TRBD2. The trim removed 0 bases at V and 8 bases at J, leaving 12 bases unmatched. Germline CDR1 GTSNPN, CDR2 SVGIG (reference sequence). The CDR3 totals 16 residues. The DNA for the CDR3 is TGTGCCTGGAGTGTGGGACACCGGACTAGCAGAGATGAGCAGTTCTTC. This gives the protein CAWSVGHRTSRDEQFF.